This entry lists 31 T cell receptor beta chains sequenced from one sample in a study of cytomegalovirus exposure and HLA in healthy donors. Both 60 Vbeta primers and 13 Jbeta primers went into the PCR. Only in-frame clones appear in the TCRdb table, and some are missing; sequencing was by immunoSEQ multiplex PCR. The table includes approximately 130,000 clones, more than 80% detected once. The sample consisted of PBMCs. The receptors derive from a woman in her twenties or thirties in good health and CMV-seropositive.

This clone was recorded once. The J gene is TRBJ1-2, the V gene TRBV30; the D is unclear. The CDR3 has 11 amino acids. The germline V gene encodes CDR1 GTSNPN and CDR2 SVGIG (reference sequence). Trimming left V 4 bases short and J 6 bases short, with 9 bases between. CDR3 loop: CAWTLSHGYTF. The CDR3 region has the DNA TGTGCCTGGACCCTCTCCCATGGCTACACCTTC.

DNA of the CDR3: TGTGCCAGCTCACCAAGGGAGGGAGGAGGCACTGAAGCTTTCTTT. Protein product: CASSPREGGGTEAFF. The J gene is TRBJ1-1, the V gene TRBV18; D is uncertain. Trimming pared 2 bases from V and 4 bases from J, leaving 14 bases between. The CDR3 runs 15 residues. Germline CDR1 and CDR2: KGHSH and LQKENI.

The genes are TRBV6-5 and TRBJ2-3, with D uncertain. CDR1 and CDR2 from the germline V gene are MNHEY and SVGAGI. The CDR3 consists of 16 residues. Trimming took 0 bases from V and 0 from J, leaving 10 bases between them. This CDR3 is CASSYSVQSSTDTQYF. In nucleotides, the CDR3 is TGTGCCAGCAGTTACTCCGTCCAGTCTAGCACAGATACGCAGTATTTT.

The chain has TRBV2 and TRBJ1-2; 10 positions match TRBD1. V shed 6 bases, J shed 7 bases, and the junction held 11 bases outside the gene matches. Per germline, CDR1 SNHLY and CDR2 FYNNEI. The CDR3 is 15 residues long. The CDR3 is CASRPNLDRGLGYTF. Written as DNA, the CDR3 is TGTGCCAGCAGACCAAATCTCGACAGGGGGCTTGGCTACACCTTC. The complete variable domain, with remaining parts taken from reference TRBV2 and TRBJ1-2, reads EPEVTQTPSHQVTQMGQEVILRCVPISNHLYFYWYRQILGQKVEFLVSFYNNEISEKSEIFDDQFSVERPDGSNFTLKIRSTKLEDSAMYFCASRPNLDRGLGYTFGSGTRLTVV.

CDR3 in DNA: TGTGCCAGCAGTTCTTTACTGTCCCTCCACTTT. Protein product: CASSSLLSLHF. The chain combines TRBV28 with TRBJ1-6; D is ambiguous. This CDR3 spans 11 amino acids. Germline-derived CDR1 and CDR2 are MDHEN and SYDVKM. V gave up 4 bases and J gave up 14 bases, with 9 bases separating them.

The chain is built from TRBV7-3 and TRBJ2-2, with TRBD1 identical over 8 bases. V lost 4 bases to trimming and J lost 4 bases; unmatched junction nucleotides: 5. The CDR3 runs 15 residues. The germline V gene has CDR1 SGHTA and CDR2 FQGTGA. This chain's CDR3 is CASSSRQGFTGELFF. CDR3 coding DNA: TGTGCCAGCAGCTCAAGACAGGGGTTCACCGGGGAGCTGTTTTTT.

V and J are TRBV2 and TRBJ2-2; 11 bases fit TRBD2. The V segment lost 6 bases and the J segment 2 bases; nucleotides outside the gene matches: 11. The germline gives CDR1 SNHLY, CDR2 FYNNEI. This CDR3 has 18 amino acids. The CDR3 spells CASRATGTSGYNTGELFF. CDR3 DNA: TGTGCCAGCAGGGCTACCGGGACTAGCGGTTATAACACCGGGGAGCTGTTTTTT.

The chain joins TRBV28 to TRBJ2-1; TRBD2 is a possible D gene (6 bases). The V and J ends lost 3 bases and 0 bases respectively, with 12 bases between them. Germline CDR1 MDHEN, CDR2 SYDVKM. The CDR3 is 16 amino acids. Written as DNA, the CDR3 is TGTGCCAGCAGTTTGGAGGGCTATATCTCCTACAATGAGCAGTTCTTC. Protein: CASSLEGYISYNEQFF.

The V call is TRBV2, the J call TRBJ2-3, with D possibly matching TRBD1 (7 bases). Germline assignment: CDR1 SNHLY and CDR2 FYNNEI. With 4 bases removed from V and 5 bases from J, the gap between germline ends came to 13 bases. The CDR3 loop spans 14 amino acids. The CDR3 DNA sequence: TGTGCCAGCAGTGGACAGGGAGGTAAAGATACGCAGTATTTT. This codes for CASSGQGGKDTQYF.

This rearrangement joins TRBV6-1 to TRBJ1-2, with 10 nucleotides matching TRBD1. The CDR3 sequence is 12 residues long. Germline values: CDR1 MNHNS, CDR2 SASEGT. Trimming cost V 6 bases and J 11 bases; bases outside gene matches: 6. The CDR3 sequence is CASSRDRGSYTF. In DNA, the CDR3 is TGTGCCAGCAGCCGGGACAGGGGATCTTACACCTTC.

The chain recombines TRBV5-1 with TRBJ2-3, with D tentatively TRBD1 (5 bases). V was shortened by 0 bases and J by 6 bases, with 11 bases between the two germline ends. The V gene's germline CDR1 is SGHRS and CDR2 YFSETQ. This CDR3 is 14 amino acids long. The CDR3 reads CASSLDQGIDTQYF. DNA of the CDR3: TGCGCCAGCAGCTTGGACCAGGGAATCGATACGCAGTATTTT.

This clone was observed a single time. This chain links TRBV27 with TRBJ2-7; D ambiguous. CDR1 MNHEY and CDR2 SMNVEV come from the germline V gene (reference sequence). This CDR3 spans 12 amino acids. Trimming pared 10 bases from V and 3 bases from J, leaving 13 bases between. The CDR3 loop reads CAKRVELYEQYF. The CDR3 coding sequence is TGTGCCAAACGGGTGGAACTCTACGAGCAGTACTTC.

The rearrangement joins TRBV6-6 to TRBJ2-5; 8 bases fit TRBD1. The DNA matches TRBJ2-7 better at its end, which makes the J call doubtful. CDR3 length equals 14 residues. The germline V gene has CDR1 MNHNY and CDR2 SVGAGI (reference sequence). The CDR3 DNA reads TGTGCCAGCAGTTATCGGACAGGGCTCAACGAGCAGTACTTC. It specifies CASSYRTGLNEQYF.

Concerning this clone itself: One end of the junction varies from germline; a read error may be responsible. The gene calls are TRBV30 and TRBJ1-4; D call uncertain. Germline lookup yields CDR1 GTSNPN and CDR2 SVGIG (reference sequence). This CDR3 region has 11 residues. CDR3 bases: TGTGCCTGGAGTGTCGGAGGGCTCTCGATTTTT. This codes for CAWSVGGLSIF.

This clone occurred a few times. The genes are TRBV30 and TRBJ1-6, with D tentatively TRBD1 (6 bases). From germline, CDR1 is GTSNPN and CDR2 SVGIG (reference sequence). The CDR3 extends over 15 amino acids. The V and J ends lost 3 bases and 5 bases respectively, with 14 bases between them. DNA for the CDR3: TGTGCCTGGAGGCTTCAGGGGACGAATAATTCACCCCTCCACTTT. It encodes CAWRLQGTNNSPLHF.

The rearrangement links TRBV5-1 to TRBJ1-1; TRBD1 might be the D (5 bases). CDR1 and CDR2 (germline): SGHRS, YFSETQ. This CDR3 contains 16 residues. Trimming took off 0 bases at V and 4 bases at J, with 16 bases between the two ends. The CDR3: CASSLEWRRAGTEAFF. The CDR3 DNA reads as TGCGCCAGCAGCTTGGAGTGGCGCAGGGCAGGCACTGAAGCTTTCTTT.

The genes are TRBV18 and TRBJ1-6; D unresolved. The CDR3 has 15 residues. V dropped 4 bases and J dropped 1 base, with 8 bases sitting between them. Germline assignment: CDR1 KGHSH and CDR2 LQKENI. CDR3 sequence reads: CASSREISYNSPLHF. The CDR3 DNA sequence: TGTGCCAGCTCACGGGAGATATCCTATAATTCACCCCTCCACTTT. Supplemented by reference TRBV18 and TRBJ1-6, the full variable domain reads NAGVMQNPRHLVRRRGQEARLRCSPMKGHSHVYWYRQLPEEGLKFMVYLQKENIIDESGMPKERFSAEFPKEGPSILRIQQVVRGDSAAYFCASSREISYNSPLHFGNGTRLTVT.

The chain joins TRBV29-1 to TRBJ2-1; a weak D match, TRBD2 (6 bases). V gave up 8 bases and J gave up 3 bases, with 20 bases separating them. This CDR3 contains 15 residues. CDR1 is SQVTM, CDR2 ANQGSEA, per germline. CDR3 amino acids: CSTRAGRDLYNEQFF. The CDR3 DNA sequence: TGCAGCACCCGGGCGGGGCGGGATCTCTACAATGAGCAGTTCTTC.

This chain links TRBV5-4 with TRBJ1-6; D ambiguous. CDR3 length: 14 amino acids. Germline CDR1 and CDR2: SGHNT and YYREEE (reference sequence). V lost 1 base to trimming and J lost 7 bases, with 9 bases between them. DNA of the CDR3: TGTGCCAGCAGCTTGTTACAGATAAATTCACCCCTCCACTTT. As protein: CASSLLQINSPLHF. The complete variable domain, with remaining parts taken from reference TRBV5-4 and TRBJ1-6, reads ETGVTQSPTHLIKTRGQQVTLRCSSQSGHNTVSWYQQALGQGPQFIFQYYREEENGRGNFPPRFSGLQFPNYSSELNVNALELDDSALYLCASSLLQINSPLHFGNGTRLTVT.

This chain connects TRBV4-2 to TRBJ2-3, with TRBD2 matching 9 bases. Germline V CDR1 and CDR2: LGHNA, YNFKEQ. This CDR3 is 17 amino acids long. J was trimmed by 3 bases and V by 0 bases; bases with no gene match: 7. In DNA form, the CDR3 reads TGTGCCAGCAGCCAAGATCCCGCTAGCGGGAAAACAGATACGCAGTATTTT. Translating gives CASSQDPASGKTDTQYF.

This rearrangement joins TRBV21-1 to TRBJ2-1; the table assigns TRBD2, which was not confirmed against the DNA. TRBV21-1 is assigned pseudogene status. The CDR3 is 17 residues long. CDR3 nucleotides: TGTGCCAGCAGCCCCAAGATAAGGCTAGCGGGCTACAATGAGCAGTTCTTC. As protein: CASSPKIRLAGYNEQFF.

CDR3 nucleotides: TGCGCCAGCAGCCCGGGACAGGGGGGTACTGAAGCTTTCTTT. This sequence encodes CASSPGQGGTEAFF. The chain combines TRBV4-1 with TRBJ1-1; TRBD1 agrees at 11 bases. The CDR3 length is 14 residues. Losses at the gene ends were 4 bases for V and 5 bases for J; bases not matched to a gene: 3. Germline assignment: CDR1 MGHRA and CDR2 YSYEKL.

The J gene is TRBJ1-5, the V gene TRBV6-5; D call uncertain. Germline V CDR1 and CDR2: MNHEY, SVGAGI. Trimming cost V 7 bases and J 7 bases, with 14 bases left between them. This CDR3 contains 13 residues. The CDR3: CASKRSRAQPQHF. In DNA, the CDR3 is TGTGCCAGCAAGCGGTCTCGGGCGCAGCCCCAGCATTTT.

This chain joins TRBV10-3 and TRBJ1-6; TRBD1 might be the D (6 bases). The ends were cut back, 6 bases at V and 5 bases at J, with 17 bases in the middle. The germline V gene has CDR1 ENHRY and CDR2 SYGVKD. The CDR3 spans 16 residues. CDR3 DNA sequence: TGTGCCATCAGCGCTACAGGGATAGGCGATAATTCACCCCTCCACTTT. Protein product: CAISATGIGDNSPLHF.

The genes are TRBV30 and TRBJ1-5; 7 bases line up with TRBD1. In germline, CDR1 is GTSNPN, CDR2 SVGIG (reference sequence). There are 14 residues in the CDR3. Trimming took 2 bases from V and 5 from J; bases not matched to a gene: 6. The CDR3 spells CAWSRRQGDQPQHF. In nucleotides, the CDR3 is TGTGCCTGGAGTAGGAGACAGGGTGATCAGCCCCAGCATTTT.

V gene TRBV19 combines with J gene TRBJ2-5; D is possibly TRBD1 (6 bases). This CDR3 spans 13 amino acids. The V end was cut by 7 bases, the J end by 5 bases, with 14 bases between. Looked up from germline, CDR1 is LNHDA and CDR2 is SQIVND (reference sequence). The CDR3 DNA is TGTGCCAGTACGACAGGTTGGGGTGAGACCCAGTACTTC. Translated, it gives CASTTGWGETQYF. Filled out from reference TRBV19 and TRBJ2-5, the complete variable domain reads DGGITQSPKYLFRKEGQNVTLSCEQNLNHDAMYWYRQDPGQGLRLIYYSQIVNDFQKGDIAEGYSVSREKKESFPLTVTSAQKNPTAFYLCASTTGWGETQYFGPGTRLLVL.

The gene calls are TRBV29-1 and TRBJ1-2; D is undetermined. The CDR3 has 14 amino acids. The V end lost 3 bases, the J end lost 8 bases, and 19 bases lay between the germline ends. Per the germline V gene, CDR1 is SQVTM and CDR2 is ANQGSEA. The CDR3 DNA follows: TGCAGCGTTGATGATGGGCCCCTCGCTCGGGGCTACACCTTC. Translating gives CSVDDGPLARGYTF.

The chain uses TRBV29-1 and TRBJ2-3; TRBD1 is a possible D gene (6 bases). Germline V gives CDR1 SQVTM, CDR2 ANQGSEA. The CDR3 has 13 residues. V shed 5 bases and J shed 8 bases, with 17 bases lying between them. CDR3 DNA sequence: TGCAGCGTTCACCTACAGGGAAGAGGTACGCAGTATTTT. Encoded protein: CSVHLQGRGTQYF.

This chain joins TRBV27 and TRBJ1-5; D may be TRBD1 (5 bases). This CDR3 is 20 amino acids long. Looked up from germline, CDR1 is MNHEY and CDR2 is SMNVEV (reference sequence). The V gene lost 5 bases and the J gene lost 0 bases, with 26 bases spanning the gap. CDR3 residues: CASSPQAPLTFLTSNQPQHF. The CDR3 DNA reads TGTGCCAGCAGTCCACAGGCCCCTCTTACCTTTCTTACTAGCAATCAGCCCCAGCATTTT.

The chain links TRBV5-1 to TRBJ1-4; D remains unclear. Per germline, CDR1 SGHRS and CDR2 YFSETQ. This CDR3 has 13 amino acids. Trimming took off 5 bases at V and 7 bases at J, with 12 bases between the two ends. As DNA, the CDR3 is TGCGCCAGCAGTTATAGCAATGGTGAAAAACTGTTTTTT. It encodes CASSYSNGEKLFF.

The sample holds one count of this clone. The rearrangement uses TRBV28 and TRBJ2-1; D not certain. V lost 5 bases, J lost 8 bases, and 10 bases lay in between. The germline V gene encodes CDR1 MDHEN and CDR2 SYDVKM. The CDR3 is made up of 12 amino acids. The CDR3 reads CASSLIRDEQFF. The CDR3 DNA follows: TGTGCCAGCAGTCTGATCCGGGATGAGCAGTTCTTC.